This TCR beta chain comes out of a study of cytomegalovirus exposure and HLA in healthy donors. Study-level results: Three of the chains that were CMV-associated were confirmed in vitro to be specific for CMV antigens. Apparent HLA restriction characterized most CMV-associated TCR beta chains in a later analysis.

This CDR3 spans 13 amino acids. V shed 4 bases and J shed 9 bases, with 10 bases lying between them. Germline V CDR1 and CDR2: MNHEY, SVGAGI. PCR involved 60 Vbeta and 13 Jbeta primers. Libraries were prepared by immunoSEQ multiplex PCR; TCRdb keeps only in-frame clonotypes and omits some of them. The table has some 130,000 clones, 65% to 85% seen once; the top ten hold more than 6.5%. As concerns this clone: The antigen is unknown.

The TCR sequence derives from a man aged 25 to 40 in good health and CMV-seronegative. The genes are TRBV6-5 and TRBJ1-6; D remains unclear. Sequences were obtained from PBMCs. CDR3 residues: CASSLVGASPLHF. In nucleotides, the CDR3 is TGTGCCAGCAGTTTGGTCGGAGCTTCACCCCTCCACTTT.